The next 10 T cell receptor beta chains were all read from a single sample in a study of blood T cell repertoires in COVID-19. Assay: immunoSEQ multiplex PCR; the TCRdb copy retains only in-frame clones and omits some. The table shows more than 250,000 clones, with around 88% occurring only once. Sequencing was carried out using PBMCs or T cells enriched from blood (not recorded which). The receptors were gathered from a middle-aged woman who had recovered from COVID-19.

V is TRBV5-1 and J is TRBJ1-2; possibly TRBD1 for D (5 bases). CDR1 SGHRS and CDR2 YFSETQ come from the germline V gene. The CDR3 covers 15 residues. V was cut by 4 bases and J by 0 bases, with 13 bases left in between. The CDR3 spells CASSLDTLANYGYTF. The CDR3 DNA reads TGCGCCAGCAGCCTGGACACTCTAGCTAACTATGGCTACACCTTC.

The chain is built from TRBV28 and TRBJ1-2; D possibly corresponds to TRBD1 (5 bases). The CDR3 runs 15 residues. Per germline, CDR1 MDHEN and CDR2 SYDVKM. V was pared by 4 bases and J by 3 bases, with 15 bases between. CDR3 coding DNA: TGTGCCAGCAGTTCCGAAAGGGGCGGCTACTATGGCTACACCTTC. Its protein is CASSSERGGYYGYTF.

The chain recombines TRBV5-1 with TRBJ2-1; 8 bases align to TRBD2. Germline V CDR1 and CDR2: SGHRS, YFSETQ. The CDR3 is 13 amino acids. J was trimmed by 8 bases and V by 7 bases; bases with no gene match: 8. DNA for the CDR3: TGCGCCAGCCGGGCGGGAGGATTCGATGAGCAGTTCTTC. Protein: CASRAGGFDEQFF.

V usage is TRBV5-1 and J usage is TRBJ2-7; no clear D gene. Germline V lookup: CDR1 SGHRS, CDR2 YFSETQ. The V end was cut by 0 bases, the J end by 2 bases, with 9 bases between. This CDR3 contains 14 residues. The CDR3 DNA sequence: TGCGCCAGCAGCTTGGTTCCTTCAGCCTACGAGCAGTACTTC. It translates to CASSLVPSAYEQYF. Full variable domain (rest looked up from reference TRBV5-1 and TRBJ2-7): KAGVTQTPRYLIKTRGQQVTLSCSPISGHRSVSWYQQTPGQGLQFLFEYFSETQRNKGNFPGRFSGRQFSNSRSEMNVSTLELGDSALYLCASSLVPSAYEQYFGPGTRLTVT.

The chain has TRBV7-9 and TRBJ2-3; D is possibly TRBD2 (5 bases). Germline assignment: CDR1 SEHNR and CDR2 FQNEAQ (reference sequence). The CDR3 has 13 residues. Trimming removed 7 bases at V and 1 base at J, with 9 bases between. The chain's CDR3 is CASTPGGTDTQYF. CDR3 bases: TGTGCCAGCACCCCCGGGGGCACAGATACGCAGTATTTT.

This chain uses TRBV6-2 or TRBV6-3 with TRBJ2-1; no definite D call. CDR3 length: 12 amino acids. The germline gives CDR1 MNHEY, CDR2 SVGEGT. Trimming cost V 4 bases and J 10 bases, with 11 bases left between them. The CDR3 spells CASSSRNGEQFF. CDR3 coding DNA: TGTGCCAGCAGTTCCCGGAACGGGGAGCAGTTCTTC.

V gene TRBV7-8 combines with J gene TRBJ1-6; 8 nucleotides align to TRBD1. CDR1 is SGHVS and CDR2 is FQNEAQ in the germline V gene. This CDR3 is 15 amino acids long. J gave up 5 bases and V 4 bases, and 4 bases lay outside the gene matches. CDR3: CASSYRDRNNSPLHF. In DNA, the CDR3 is TGTGCCAGCAGCTACCGGGACAGGAATAATTCACCCCTCCACTTT.

The CDR3 DNA reads TGTGCCAGCACCGAGTGGGGACTAGTTGGGGATACGCAGTATTTT. Its translation: CASTEWGLVGDTQYF. This rearrangement joins TRBV7-6 to TRBJ2-3; 8 bases match TRBD2. Trimming removed 7 bases from V and 6 bases from J; junction bases left unmatched: 12. The CDR3 runs 15 residues. Per the germline V gene, CDR1 is SGHVS and CDR2 is FNYEAQ.

The chain has TRBV4-2 and TRBJ2-1; D not resolved. From germline, CDR1 is LGHNA and CDR2 YNFKEQ. CDR3 length: 16 amino acids. Trimming cost V 0 bases and J 4 bases, with 13 bases left between them. CDR3 sequence: CASSQDLKSAYNEQFF. In nucleotides, the CDR3 is TGTGCCAGCAGCCAAGATCTAAAAAGCGCGTACAATGAGCAGTTCTTC.

The chain couples TRBV7-8 to TRBJ2-7, with D perhaps TRBD2 (5 bases). The V and J ends lost 2 bases and 3 bases respectively, with 14 bases between them. The CDR3 spans 15 residues. From germline, CDR1 is SGHVS and CDR2 FQNEAQ. The CDR3 reads CASSLSGSPFYEQYF. As DNA, the CDR3 is TGTGCCAGCAGCTTAAGTGGGAGCCCTTTCTACGAGCAGTACTTC.